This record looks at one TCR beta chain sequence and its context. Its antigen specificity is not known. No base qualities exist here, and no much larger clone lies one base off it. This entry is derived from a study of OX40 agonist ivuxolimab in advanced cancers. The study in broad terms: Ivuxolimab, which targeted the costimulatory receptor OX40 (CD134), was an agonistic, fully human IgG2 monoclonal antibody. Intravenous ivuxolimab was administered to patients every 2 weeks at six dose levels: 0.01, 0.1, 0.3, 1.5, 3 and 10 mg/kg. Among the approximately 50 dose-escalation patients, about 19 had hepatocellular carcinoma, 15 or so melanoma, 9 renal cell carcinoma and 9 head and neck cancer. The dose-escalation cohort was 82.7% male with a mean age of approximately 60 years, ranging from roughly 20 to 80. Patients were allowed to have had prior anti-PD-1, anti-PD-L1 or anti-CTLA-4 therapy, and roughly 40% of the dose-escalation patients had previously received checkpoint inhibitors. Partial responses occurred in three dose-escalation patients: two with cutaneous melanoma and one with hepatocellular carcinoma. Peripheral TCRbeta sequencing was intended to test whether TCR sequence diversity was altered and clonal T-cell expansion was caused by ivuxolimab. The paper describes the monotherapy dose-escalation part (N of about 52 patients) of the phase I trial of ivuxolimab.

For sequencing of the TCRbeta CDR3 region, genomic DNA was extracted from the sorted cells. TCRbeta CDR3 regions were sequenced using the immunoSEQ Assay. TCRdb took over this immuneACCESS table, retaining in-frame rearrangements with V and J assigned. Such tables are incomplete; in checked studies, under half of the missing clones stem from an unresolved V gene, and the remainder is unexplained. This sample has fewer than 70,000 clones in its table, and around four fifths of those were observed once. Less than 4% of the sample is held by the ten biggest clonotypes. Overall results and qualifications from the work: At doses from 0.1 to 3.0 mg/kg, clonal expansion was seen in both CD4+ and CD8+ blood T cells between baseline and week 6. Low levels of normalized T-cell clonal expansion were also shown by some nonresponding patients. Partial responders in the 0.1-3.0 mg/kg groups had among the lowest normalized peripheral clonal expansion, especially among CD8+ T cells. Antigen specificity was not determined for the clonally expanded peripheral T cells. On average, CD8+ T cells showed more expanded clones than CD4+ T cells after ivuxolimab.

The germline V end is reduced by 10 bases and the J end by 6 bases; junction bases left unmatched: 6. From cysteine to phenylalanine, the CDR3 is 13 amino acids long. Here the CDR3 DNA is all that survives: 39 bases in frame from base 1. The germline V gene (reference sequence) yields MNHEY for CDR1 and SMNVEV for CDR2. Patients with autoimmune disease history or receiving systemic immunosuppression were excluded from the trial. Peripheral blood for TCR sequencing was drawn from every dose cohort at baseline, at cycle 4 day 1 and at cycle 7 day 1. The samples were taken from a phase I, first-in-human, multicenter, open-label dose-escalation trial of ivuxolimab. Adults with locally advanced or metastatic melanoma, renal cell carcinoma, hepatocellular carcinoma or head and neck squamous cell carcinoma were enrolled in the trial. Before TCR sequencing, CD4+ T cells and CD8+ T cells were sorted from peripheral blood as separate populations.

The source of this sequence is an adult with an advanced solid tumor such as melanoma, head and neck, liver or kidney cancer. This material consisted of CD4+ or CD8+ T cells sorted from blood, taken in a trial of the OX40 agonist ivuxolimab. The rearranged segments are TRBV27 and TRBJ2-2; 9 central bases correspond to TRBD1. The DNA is TGTGCCACCACGGACAGGGGACCCGGGGAGCTGTTTTTT. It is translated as CATTDRGPGELFF.